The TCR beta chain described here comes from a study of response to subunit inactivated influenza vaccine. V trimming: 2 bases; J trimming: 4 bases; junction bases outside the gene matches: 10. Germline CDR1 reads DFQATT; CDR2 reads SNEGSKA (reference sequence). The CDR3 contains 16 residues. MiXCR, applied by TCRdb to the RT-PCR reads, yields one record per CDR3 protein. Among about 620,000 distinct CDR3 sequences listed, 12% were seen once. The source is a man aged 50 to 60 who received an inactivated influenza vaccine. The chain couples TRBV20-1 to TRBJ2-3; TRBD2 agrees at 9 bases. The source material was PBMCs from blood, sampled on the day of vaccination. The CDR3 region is CSARLPLAGSPDTQYF. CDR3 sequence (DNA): TGCAGTGCTAGACTTCCCCTAGCGGGGTCTCCAGATACGCAGTATTTT.